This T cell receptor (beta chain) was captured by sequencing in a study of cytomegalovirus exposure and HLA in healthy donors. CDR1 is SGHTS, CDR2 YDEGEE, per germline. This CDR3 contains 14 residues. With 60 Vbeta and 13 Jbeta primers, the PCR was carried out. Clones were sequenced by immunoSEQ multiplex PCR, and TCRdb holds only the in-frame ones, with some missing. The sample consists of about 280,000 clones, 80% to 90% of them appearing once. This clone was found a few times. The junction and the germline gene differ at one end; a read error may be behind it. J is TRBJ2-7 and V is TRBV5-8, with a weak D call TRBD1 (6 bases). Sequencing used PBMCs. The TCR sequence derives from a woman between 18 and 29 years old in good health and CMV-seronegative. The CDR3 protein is CASSLAGDGYEQYF. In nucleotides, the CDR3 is TGTGCCAGCAGCTTGGCAGGGGACGGTTACGAGCAGTACTTT.